Listed below are T cell receptor beta chains from one sample, sequenced in a study of T cells in Graves' hyperthyroidism and ophthalmopathy. TCRdb reanalysed the multiplex PCR reads using MiXCR and keeps one entry per CDR3 protein. The data contain roughly 200,000 distinct CDR3 sequences, roughly 18% of them seen just once; the ten biggest clones take up 44%. The sample taken for sequencing was blood. All receptors come from a middle-aged man with Graves' hyperthyroidism. Each CDR3 is given with its conserved first and last residue. A D gene is named only where the DNA matches it firmly. Clone size is shown for a subset of rows, as once, few, many or a class of expanded clone.

D gene	clone size	J gene	V gene	CDR3 protein	CDR3 DNA
NA	NA	TRBJ1-6	TRBV5-1	CASTLDRSTFGSPLHF	NA
NA	NA	TRBJ1-4	TRBV3-1	CASSHGTATEKLFF	TGTGCCAGCAGCCACGGGACCGCTACTGAAAAACTGTTTTTT
TRBD2	many	TRBJ2-3	TRBV5-1	CASSPGLAGDIAGTDTQYF	TGCGCCAGCAGCCCTGGACTAGCGGGGGACATTGCCGGCACAGATACGCAGTATTTT
NA	many	TRBJ2-5	TRBV11-2	CASSLDRGGETQYF	TGTGCCAGCAGCTTAGATAGGGGGGGGGAGACCCAGTACTTC
NA	many	TRBJ2-7	TRBV28	CASSLSGYSSYEQYF	TGTGCCAGCAGTTTATCAGGGTACAGCTCCTACGAGCAGTACTTC
TRBD1	few	TRBJ1-4	TRBV18	CASSPQTGNNEKLFF	TGTGCCAGCTCACCGCAGACAGGGAACAATGAAAAACTGTTTTTT
NA	NA	TRBJ2-1	TRBV6-1	CASSELGGVQFF	TGTGCCAGCAGTGAACTGGGGGGCGTGCAGTTCTTC
NA	many	TRBJ2-6	TRBV6-2/TRBV6-3	CASSSPRAPGANVLTF	TGTGCCAGCAGTTCACCCAGGGCTCCTGGGGCCAACGTCCTGACTTTC
NA	NA	TRBJ2-3	TRBV6-1	CASRTLQGGGADTQYF	TGTGCCAGCAGGACCCTTCAGGGGGGGGGCGCAGATACGCAGTATTTT
NA	NA	TRBJ2-5	TRBV5-1	CASSGGPQETQYF	TGCGCCAGCAGCGGGGGACCGCAAGAGACCCAGTACTTC
NA	NA	TRBJ2-1	TRBV24-1	CATSDAGYNEQFF	TGTGCCACCAGTGATGCGGGGTACAATGAGCAGTTCTTC
TRBD2	many	TRBJ2-7	TRBV20-1	CSAKGTSGGRAEQYF	TGCAGTGCTAAGGGGACTAGCGGGGGGAGAGCCGAGCAGTACTTC
TRBD1	many	TRBJ2-2	TRBV5-1	CASSPGTANTGELFF	TGCGCCAGCAGTCCCGGGACAGCGAACACCGGGGAGCTGTTTTTT
NA	many	TRBJ1-2	TRBV30	CAWSVSGTGGYTF	TGTGCCTGGAGTGTGTCCGGGACTGGCGGCTACACCTTC
NA	many	TRBJ1-1	TRBV29-1	CSARGPENTEAFF	TGCAGCGCAAGAGGTCCCGAGAACACTGAAGCTTTCTTT
NA	NA	TRBJ2-3	TRBV7-3	CASSSGLTSTDTQYF	TGTGCCAGCAGCTCAGGGCTAACCAGCACAGATACGCAGTATTTT
NA	many	TRBJ1-1	TRBV11-2	CASSRWVAGFSEAFF	TGTGCCAGCAGCCGTTGGGTGGCGGGCTTTAGTGAAGCTTTCTTT
NA	NA	TRBJ2-3	TRBV7-9	CASSSGEGPQILDTQYF	TGTGCCAGCAGCTCTGGCGAAGGACCCCAAATTCTCGATACGCAGTATTTT
TRBD2	many	TRBJ2-7	TRBV29-1	CSVRQTGEGNYEQYF	TGCAGCGTTCGACAAACGGGGGAGGGCAACTACGAGCAGTACTTC
NA	few	TRBJ2-3	TRBV6-1	CASIPFIGTDTQYF	TGTGCCAGCATCCCCTTTATCGGCACAGATACGCAGTATTTT
NA	few	TRBJ1-4	TRBV18	CASSPAHQNLNEKLFF	TGTGCCAGCTCACCAGCGCATCAAAACCTTAATGAAAAACTGTTTTTT
NA	many	TRBJ2-6	TRBV7-2	CASSPGPGRANVLTF	TGTGCCAGCAGCCCCGGACCGGGACGGGCCAACGTCCTGACTTTC
NA	once	TRBJ2-7	TRBV20-1	CSARGKLGSLQYF	TGCAGTGCTAGGGGAAAATTAGGGAGTCTGCAGTACTTC
TRBD1	many	TRBJ1-1	TRBV6-1	CASSELTGFDTEAFF	TGTGCCAGCAGTGAACTGACAGGGTTCGACACTGAAGCTTTCTTT
NA	NA	TRBJ2-1	TRBV11-2	CASSLKGGTYNEQFF	TGTGCCAGCAGCTTAAAAGGGGGTACCTACAATGAGCAGTTCTTC
TRBD1	many	TRBJ2-1	TRBV6-1	CASSEPGGTGPYNEQFF	TGTGCCAGCAGTGAACCGGGTGGGACAGGGCCCTACAATGAGCAGTTCTTC
NA	few	TRBJ2-1	TRBV5-8	CASRSEAGQQFF	TGTGCCAGCAGATCTGAGGCGGGGCAGCAGTTCTTC
NA	NA	TRBJ1-1	TRBV7-9	CASSVDSHTEAFF	TGTGCCAGCAGCGTAGACAGCCACACTGAAGCTTTCTTT
NA	many	TRBJ1-3	TRBV7-8	CASSLVTGAPGNTIYF	TGTGCCAGCAGCTTAGTAACGGGGGCGCCTGGAAACACCATATATTTT
NA	NA	TRBJ2-2	TRBV7-3	CASSRQGIGLTGELFF	TGTGCCAGCAGCCGTCAAGGGATAGGTCTCACCGGGGAGCTGTTTTTT
NA	many	TRBJ1-2	TRBV12-3/TRBV12-4	CASSPAQVFGYTF	TGTGCCAGCAGCCCCGCGCAGGTCTTTGGCTACACCTTC
NA	many	TRBJ2-1	TRBV7-3	CASSLGALGNEQFF	TGTGCCAGCAGCTTGGGGGCGCTAGGCAATGAGCAGTTCTTC
NA	many	TRBJ1-5	TRBV28	CATLTEYQPQHF	TGTGCCACCCTGACAGAATATCAGCCCCAGCATTTT